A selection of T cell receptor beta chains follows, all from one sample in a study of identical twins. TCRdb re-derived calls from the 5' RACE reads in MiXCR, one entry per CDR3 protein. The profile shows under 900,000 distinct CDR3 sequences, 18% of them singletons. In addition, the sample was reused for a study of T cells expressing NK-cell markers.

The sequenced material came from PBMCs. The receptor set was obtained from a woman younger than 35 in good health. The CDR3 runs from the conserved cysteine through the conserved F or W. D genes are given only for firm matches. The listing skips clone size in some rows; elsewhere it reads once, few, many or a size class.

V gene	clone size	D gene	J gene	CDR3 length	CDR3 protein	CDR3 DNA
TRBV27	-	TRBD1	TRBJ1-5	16	CASSLRPTGDNQPQHF	TGTGCCAGCAGTTTACGGCCGACAGGGGATAATCAGCCCCAGCATTTT
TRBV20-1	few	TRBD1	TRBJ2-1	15	CKVRVPGQGAWEQFF	TGCAAGGTCAGGGTTCCTGGACAGGGGGCTTGGGAGCAGTTCTTC
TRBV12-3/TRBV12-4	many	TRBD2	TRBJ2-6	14	CASSRGAGANVLTF	TGTGCCAGCAGTCGGGGGGCTGGGGCCAACGTCCTGACTTTC
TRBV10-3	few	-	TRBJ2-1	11	CAMGGYNEQFF	TGTGCAATGGGGGGCTACAATGAGCAGTTCTTC
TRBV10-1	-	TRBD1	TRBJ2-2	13	CASSDRGTGELFF	TGCGCCAGCAGTGACAGGGGGACCGGGGAGCTGTTTTTT
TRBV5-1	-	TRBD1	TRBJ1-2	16	CASSPGQGRTNYGYTF	TGCGCCAGCAGCCCGGGACAGGGGAGAACTAACTATGGCTACACCTTC
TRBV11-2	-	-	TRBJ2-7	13	CASSLDPGSEQYF	TGTGCCAGCAGCTTAGATCCCGGATCCGAGCAGTACTTC
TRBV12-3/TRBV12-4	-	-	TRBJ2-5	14	CASSLGYERETQYF	TGTGCCAGCAGTTTAGGGTACGAAAGAGAGACCCAGTACTTC
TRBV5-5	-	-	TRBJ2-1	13	CASSPLRADEQFF	TGTGCCAGCAGCCCCCTGCGAGCGGATGAGCAGTTCTTC
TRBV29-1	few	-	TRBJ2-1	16	CSVLRGSGVKRDEQFF	TGCAGCGTCTTAAGGGGCTCAGGGGTGAAAAGGGATGAGCAGTTCTTC
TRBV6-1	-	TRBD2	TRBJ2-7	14	CALDRIGLAGEQYF	TGTGCCCTCGATCGTATCGGACTAGCGGGCGAGCAGTACTTC
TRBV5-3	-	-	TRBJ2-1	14	CARSVSCASAEQFF	TGTGCCAGAAGTGTTTCCTGCGCTTCCGCTGAGCAGTTCTTC
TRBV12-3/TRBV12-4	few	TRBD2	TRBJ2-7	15	CASRPRTSGGYEQYF	TGTGCCAGCAGACCCCGGACTAGCGGGGGCTACGAGCAGTACTTC
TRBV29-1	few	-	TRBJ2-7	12	CSGGTLGNEQYF	TGCAGCGGCGGGACATTGGGGAACGAGCAGTACTTC
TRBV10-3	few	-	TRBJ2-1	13	CAILWEDRNEQFF	TGTGCCATCTTGTGGGAGGATAGGAATGAGCAGTTCTTC
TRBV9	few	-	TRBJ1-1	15	CASSTRDRPNTEAFF	TGTGCCAGCAGCACACGCGACAGGCCGAACACTGAAGCTTTCTTT
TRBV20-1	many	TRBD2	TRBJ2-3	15	CSARGGLALIDTQYF	TGCAGTGCTAGAGGGGGACTAGCGTTAATAGATACGCAGTATTTT
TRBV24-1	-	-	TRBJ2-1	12	CATSDLENEQFF	TGTGCCACCAGTGATTTGGAGAATGAGCAGTTCTTC